This paragraph covers one T cell receptor (beta chain) sequence. The antigen remains undetermined. A read error is the likely source, as a far larger clone sits one nucleotide away. These data originate in a study of shared clonotypes between healthy human individuals. Study-level findings and limits: Clonotype sharing among donors was thought likely to change with sequencing depth. Naive subsets generally exceeded memory subsets in estimated richness.

Each cell subset's genomic DNA was divided evenly among several immunoSEQ plates. Profiled with immunoSEQ multiplex PCR; TCRdb holds only in-frame clones, not every one. This table holds 150,000 to 200,000 clones, 66% found once. This CDR3 is built from 13 residues. From germline, CDR1 is SGDLS and CDR2 YYNGEE. Unmatched junction bases numbered 1, after V lost 4 bases and J lost 2 bases. The chain combines TRBV9 with TRBJ2-7, with 9 nucleotides matching TRBD1. Sequencing was performed on memory CD4+ T cells sorted from blood. As for subset: CD45RA-negative fraction. The source is a man aged 30 to 45 in good health. CDR3 DNA: TGTGCCAGCAGCCGGGACAGGGCCTACGAGCAGTACTTC. The encoded protein is CASSRDRAYEQYF. The full variable domain, completed using reference TRBV9 and TRBJ2-7, is DSGVTQTPKHLITATGQRVTLRCSPRSGDLSVYWYQQSLDQGLQFLIQYYNGEERAKGNILERFSAQQFPDLHSELNLSSLELGDSALYFCASSRDRAYEQYFGPGTRLTVT.